This TCR beta chain is drawn from a study of regulatory T cells in long-lasting Graves disease. In the study overall: Disease was considered persistent Graves' disease after over 5 years of antithyroid drugs (with positive TSH receptor antibodies).

Both iRepertoire HTBI primers and Arm-PCR of CDR3 regions were used to build the TCR beta libraries. Source study methods: Across all samples, about 60 TRBV segments and 14 TRBJ segments were identified. One entry per CDR3 protein, called by TCRdb with MiXCR from the multiplex PCR reads. The V and J calls shown here were made by TCRdb, not taken from the authors' results. Here the sample spans around 400,000 distinct CDR3 sequences, approximately 25% being singletons. Time point in this sample: persistent/refractory GD, antithyroid drugs over 5 years with positive TRAb. Generation of the TCR library employed RNA extracted from PBMCs. American Thyroid Association guidelines defined Graves' disease diagnosis. Many counts were recorded for this clonotype. This CDR3 is built from 11 residues. Germline CDR1 and CDR2: SGHRS and YFSETQ. Trimming removed 5 bases from V and 5 bases from J, with 7 bases in between.

This sequence joins TRBV5-1 and TRBJ1-1, with unresolved D. This receptor was identified in a woman in her forties with Graves disease. Sequenced here: peripheral blood mononuclear cells (PBMCs), sampled when the disease was refractory, from a patient treated with antithyroid drugs. The CDR3 nucleotides are TGCGCCAGCAGAAGGGAAACTGAAGCTTTCTTT. Amino acids: CASRRETEAFF.